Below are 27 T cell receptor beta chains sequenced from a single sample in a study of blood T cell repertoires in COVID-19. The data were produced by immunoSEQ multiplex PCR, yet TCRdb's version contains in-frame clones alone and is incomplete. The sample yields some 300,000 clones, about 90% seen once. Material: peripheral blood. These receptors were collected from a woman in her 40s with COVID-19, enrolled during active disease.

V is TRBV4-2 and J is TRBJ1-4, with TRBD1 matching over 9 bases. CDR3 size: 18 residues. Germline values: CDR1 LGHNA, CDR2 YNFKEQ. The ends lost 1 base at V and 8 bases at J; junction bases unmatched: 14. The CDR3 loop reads CASSQGDRFRTGEEKLFF. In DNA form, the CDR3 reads TGTGCCAGCAGCCAAGGGGACCGGTTTCGGACAGGGGAAGAAAAACTGTTTTTT.

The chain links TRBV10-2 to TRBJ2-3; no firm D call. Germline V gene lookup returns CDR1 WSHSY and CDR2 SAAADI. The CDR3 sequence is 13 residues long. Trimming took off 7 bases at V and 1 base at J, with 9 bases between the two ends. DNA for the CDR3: TGCGCCAGCAACTTGGCGGGCACAGATACGCAGTATTTT. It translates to CASNLAGTDTQYF.

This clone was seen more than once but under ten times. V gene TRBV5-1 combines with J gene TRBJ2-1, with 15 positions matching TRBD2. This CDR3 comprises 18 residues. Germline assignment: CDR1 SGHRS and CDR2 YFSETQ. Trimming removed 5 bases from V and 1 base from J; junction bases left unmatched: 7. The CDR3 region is CASRAGTSGGISYNEQFF. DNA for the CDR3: TGCGCCAGCAGGGCCGGGACTAGCGGGGGGATTTCCTACAATGAGCAGTTCTTC.

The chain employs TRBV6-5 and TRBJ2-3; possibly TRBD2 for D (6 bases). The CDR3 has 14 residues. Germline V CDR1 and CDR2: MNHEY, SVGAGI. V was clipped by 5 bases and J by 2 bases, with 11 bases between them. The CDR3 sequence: CASSHRDFTDTQYF. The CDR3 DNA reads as TGTGCCAGCAGTCATCGGGACTTCACAGATACGCAGTATTTT.

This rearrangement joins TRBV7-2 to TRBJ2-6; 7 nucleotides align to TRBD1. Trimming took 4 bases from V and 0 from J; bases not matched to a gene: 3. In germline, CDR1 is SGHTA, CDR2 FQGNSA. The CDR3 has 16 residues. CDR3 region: CASSSSGGSGANVLTF. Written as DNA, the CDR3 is TGTGCCAGCAGCTCATCAGGGGGCTCTGGGGCCAACGTCCTGACTTTC.

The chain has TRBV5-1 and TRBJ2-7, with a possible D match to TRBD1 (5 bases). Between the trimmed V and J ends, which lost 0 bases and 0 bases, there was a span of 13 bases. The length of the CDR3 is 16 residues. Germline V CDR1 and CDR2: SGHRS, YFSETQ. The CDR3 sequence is CASSLVLGQFSYEQYF. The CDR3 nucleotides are TGCGCCAGCAGCTTGGTTTTGGGGCAATTCTCCTACGAGCAGTACTTC.

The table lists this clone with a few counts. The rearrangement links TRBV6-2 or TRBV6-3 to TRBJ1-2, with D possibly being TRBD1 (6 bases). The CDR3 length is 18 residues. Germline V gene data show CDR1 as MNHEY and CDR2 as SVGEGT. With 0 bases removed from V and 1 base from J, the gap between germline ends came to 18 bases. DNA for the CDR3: TGTGCCAGCAGTTACTCCTCCCGAGGGGGTAGAGGTAACTATGGCTACACCTTC. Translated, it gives CASSYSSRGGRGNYGYTF.

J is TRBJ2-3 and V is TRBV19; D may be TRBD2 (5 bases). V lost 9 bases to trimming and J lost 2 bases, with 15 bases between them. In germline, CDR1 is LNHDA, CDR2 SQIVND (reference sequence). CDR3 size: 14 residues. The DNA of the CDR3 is TGTGCCAGCAATAGGAGGCCGAACACAGATACGCAGTATTTT. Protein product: CASNRRPNTDTQYF. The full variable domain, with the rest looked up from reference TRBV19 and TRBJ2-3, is DGGITQSPKYLFRKEGQNVTLSCEQNLNHDAMYWYRQDPGQGLRLIYYSQIVNDFQKGDIAEGYSVSREKKESFPLTVTSAQKNPTAFYLCASNRRPNTDTQYFGPGTRLTVL.

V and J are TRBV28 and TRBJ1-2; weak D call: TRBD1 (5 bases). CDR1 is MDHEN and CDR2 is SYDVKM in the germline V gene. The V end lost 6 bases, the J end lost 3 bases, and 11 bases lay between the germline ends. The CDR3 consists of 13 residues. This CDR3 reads CASRGHTYYGYTF. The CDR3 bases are TGTGCCAGCAGGGGGCATACCTACTATGGCTACACCTTC.

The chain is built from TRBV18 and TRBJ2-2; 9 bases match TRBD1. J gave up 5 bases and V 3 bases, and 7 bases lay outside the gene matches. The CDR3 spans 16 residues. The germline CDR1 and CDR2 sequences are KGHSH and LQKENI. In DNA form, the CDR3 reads TGTGCCAGCTCACCGCCGGGACAGGGCGGTACCGGGGAGCTGTTTTTT. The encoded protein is CASSPPGQGGTGELFF.

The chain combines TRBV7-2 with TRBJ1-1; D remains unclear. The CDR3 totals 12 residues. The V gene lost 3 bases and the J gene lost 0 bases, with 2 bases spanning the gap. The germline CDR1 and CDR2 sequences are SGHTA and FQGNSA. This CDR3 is CASSFLNTEAFF. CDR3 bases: TGTGCCAGCAGCTTCTTGAACACTGAAGCTTTCTTT.

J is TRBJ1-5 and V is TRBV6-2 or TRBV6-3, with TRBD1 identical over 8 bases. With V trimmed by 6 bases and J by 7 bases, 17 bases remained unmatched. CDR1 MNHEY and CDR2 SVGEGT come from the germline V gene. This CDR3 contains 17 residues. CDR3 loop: CASSLRRHRGGGQPQHF. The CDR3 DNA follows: TGTGCCAGCAGCCTTAGGCGGCACAGGGGGGGTGGACAGCCCCAGCATTTT.

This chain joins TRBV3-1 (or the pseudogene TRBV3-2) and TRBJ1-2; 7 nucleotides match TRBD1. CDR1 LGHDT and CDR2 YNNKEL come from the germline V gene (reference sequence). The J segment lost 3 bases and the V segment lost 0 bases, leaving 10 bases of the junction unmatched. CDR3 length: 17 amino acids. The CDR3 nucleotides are TGTGCCAGCAGCCAAGATTACAGGGGCATCACCTACTATGGCTACACCTTC. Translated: CASSQDYRGITYYGYTF.

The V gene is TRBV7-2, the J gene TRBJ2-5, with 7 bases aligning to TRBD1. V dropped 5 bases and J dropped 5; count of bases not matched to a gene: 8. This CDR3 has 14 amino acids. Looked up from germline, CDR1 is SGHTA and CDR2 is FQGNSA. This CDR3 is CASSPTGIVETQYF. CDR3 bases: TGTGCCAGCAGCCCGACAGGGATAGTGGAGACCCAGTACTTC.

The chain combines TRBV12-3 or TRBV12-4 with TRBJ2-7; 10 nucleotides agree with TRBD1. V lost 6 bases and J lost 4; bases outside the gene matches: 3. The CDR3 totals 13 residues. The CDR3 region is CASSDRGRYEQYF. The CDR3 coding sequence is TGTGCCAGCAGCGACAGGGGGCGGTACGAGCAGTACTTC.

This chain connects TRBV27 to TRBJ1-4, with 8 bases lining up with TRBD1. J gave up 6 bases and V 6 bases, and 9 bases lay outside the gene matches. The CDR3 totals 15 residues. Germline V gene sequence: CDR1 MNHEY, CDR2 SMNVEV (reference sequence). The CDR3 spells CASRPGTGGDEKLFF. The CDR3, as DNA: TGTGCCAGCAGACCCGGTACAGGGGGAGATGAAAAACTGTTTTTT.

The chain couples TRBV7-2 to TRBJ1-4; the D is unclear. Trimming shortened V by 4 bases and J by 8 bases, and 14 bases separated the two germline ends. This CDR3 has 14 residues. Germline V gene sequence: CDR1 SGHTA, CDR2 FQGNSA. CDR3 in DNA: TGTGCCAGCAGCTCCCCATCGCGAGAAGAAAAACTGTTTTTT. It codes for CASSSPSREEKLFF.

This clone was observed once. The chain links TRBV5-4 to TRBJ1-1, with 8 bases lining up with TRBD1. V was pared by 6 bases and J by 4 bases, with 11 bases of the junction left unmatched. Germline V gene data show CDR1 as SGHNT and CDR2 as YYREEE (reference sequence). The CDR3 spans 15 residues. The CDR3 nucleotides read TGTGCCAGCACCGACAGGGGAAGTCTGGGCACTGAAGCTTTCTTT. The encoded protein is CASTDRGSLGTEAFF.

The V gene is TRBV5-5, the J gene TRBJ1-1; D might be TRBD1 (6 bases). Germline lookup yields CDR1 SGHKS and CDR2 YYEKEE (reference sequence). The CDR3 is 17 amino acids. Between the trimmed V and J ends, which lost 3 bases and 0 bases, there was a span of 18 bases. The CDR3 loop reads CASSSVPTGRVNTEAFF. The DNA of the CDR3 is TGTGCCAGCAGCTCAGTCCCCACAGGGCGGGTGAACACTGAAGCTTTCTTT.

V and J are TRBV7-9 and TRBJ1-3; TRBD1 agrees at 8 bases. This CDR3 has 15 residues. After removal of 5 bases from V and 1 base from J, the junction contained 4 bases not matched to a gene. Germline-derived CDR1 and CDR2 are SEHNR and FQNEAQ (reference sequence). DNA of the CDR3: TGTGCCAGCAGCACCGACAGGGGTTCTGGAAACACCATATATTTT. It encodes CASSTDRGSGNTIYF.

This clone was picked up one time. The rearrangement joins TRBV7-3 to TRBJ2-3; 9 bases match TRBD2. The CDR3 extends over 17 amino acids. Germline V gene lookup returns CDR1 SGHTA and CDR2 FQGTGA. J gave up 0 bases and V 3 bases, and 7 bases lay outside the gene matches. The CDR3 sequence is CASSLGLAEPSTDTQYF. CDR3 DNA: TGTGCCAGCAGCTTGGGACTAGCTGAACCTAGCACAGATACGCAGTATTTT.

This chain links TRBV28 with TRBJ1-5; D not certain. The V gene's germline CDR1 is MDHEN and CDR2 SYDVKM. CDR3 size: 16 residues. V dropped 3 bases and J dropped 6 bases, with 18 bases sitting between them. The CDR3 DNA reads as TGTGCCAGCAGTTTTGGGTTGAAGGGAGTCGCTCAGCCCCAGCATTTT. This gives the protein CASSFGLKGVAQPQHF. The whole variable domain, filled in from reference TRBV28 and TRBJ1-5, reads DVKVTQSSRYLVKRTGEKVFLECVQDMDHENMFWYRQDPGLGLRLIYFSYDVKMKEKGDIPEGYSVSREKKERFSLILESASTNQTSMYLCASSFGLKGVAQPQHFGDGTRLSIL.

The CDR3 protein is CASRLGGSSYNEQFF. CDR3 nucleotide sequence: TGTGCCAGCAGGCTAGGCGGGAGCTCCTACAATGAGCAGTTCTTC. The chain has TRBV2 and TRBJ2-1; 7 nucleotides align to TRBD2. Trimming cost V 6 bases and J 0 bases; bases outside gene matches: 5. CDR1 and CDR2 from the germline V gene are SNHLY and FYNNEI. The CDR3 runs 15 residues.

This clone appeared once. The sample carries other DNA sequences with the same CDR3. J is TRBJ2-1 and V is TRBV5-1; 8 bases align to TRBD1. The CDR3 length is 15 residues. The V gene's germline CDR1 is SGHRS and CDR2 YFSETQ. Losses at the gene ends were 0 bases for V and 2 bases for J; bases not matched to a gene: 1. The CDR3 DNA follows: TGCGCCAGCAGCTTGGTACAGGGGGCCTACAATGAGCAGTTCTTC. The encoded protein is CASSLVQGAYNEQFF.

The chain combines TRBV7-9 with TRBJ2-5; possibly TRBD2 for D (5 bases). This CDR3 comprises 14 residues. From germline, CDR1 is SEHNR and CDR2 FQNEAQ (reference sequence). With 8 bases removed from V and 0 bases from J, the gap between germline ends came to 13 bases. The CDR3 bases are TGTGCCAGCCTCCCCTCGGGGTACCAAGAGACCCAGTACTTC. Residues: CASLPSGYQETQYF.

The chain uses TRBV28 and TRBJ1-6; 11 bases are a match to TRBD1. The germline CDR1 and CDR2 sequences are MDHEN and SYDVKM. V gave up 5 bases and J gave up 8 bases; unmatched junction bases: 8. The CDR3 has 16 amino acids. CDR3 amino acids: CASSLGTGGTDSPLHF. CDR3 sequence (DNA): TGTGCCAGCAGTCTCGGGACAGGGGGTACCGATTCACCCCTCCACTTT.

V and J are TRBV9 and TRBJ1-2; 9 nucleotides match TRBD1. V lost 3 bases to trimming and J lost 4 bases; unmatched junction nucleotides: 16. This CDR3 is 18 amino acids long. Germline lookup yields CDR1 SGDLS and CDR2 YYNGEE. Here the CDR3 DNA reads TGTGCCAGCAGCGGAAGGGGACAGGGAGTAAAGGCCAGCTATGGCTACACCTTC. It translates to CASSGRGQGVKASYGYTF.